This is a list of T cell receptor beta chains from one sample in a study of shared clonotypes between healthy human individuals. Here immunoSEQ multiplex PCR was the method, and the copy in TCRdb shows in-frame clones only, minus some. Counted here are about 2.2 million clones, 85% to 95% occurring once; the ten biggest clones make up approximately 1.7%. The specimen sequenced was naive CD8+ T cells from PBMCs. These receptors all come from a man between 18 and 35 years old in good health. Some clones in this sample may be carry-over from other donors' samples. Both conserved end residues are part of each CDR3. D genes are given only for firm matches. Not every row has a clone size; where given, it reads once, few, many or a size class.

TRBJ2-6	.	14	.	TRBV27	TGTGCCAGCAGTCCGGGCTCTGGGGCCAACGTCCTGACTTTC	CASSPGSGANVLTF
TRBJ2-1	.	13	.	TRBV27	TGTGCCAGCAGCCTGATGGGAGTCAATGAGCAGTTCTTC	CASSLMGVNEQFF
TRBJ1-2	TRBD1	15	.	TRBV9	TGTGCCAGCAGCGTAGAGGGGGCCCCTAACTATGGCTACACCTTC	CASSVEGAPNYGYTF
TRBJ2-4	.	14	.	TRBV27	TGTGCCAGCAGTTTCCGGGACGGGCAAAACATTCAGTACTTC	CASSFRDGQNIQYF
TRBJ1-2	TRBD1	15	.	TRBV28	TGTGCCAGCAGTTTACCTTGGACAGGGGCCTATGGCTACACCTTC	CASSLPWTGAYGYTF
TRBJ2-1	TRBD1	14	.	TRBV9	TGTGCCAGCAGCACCGACAGGGGGTTTAATGAGCAGTTCTTC	CASSTDRGFNEQFF
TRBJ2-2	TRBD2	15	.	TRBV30	TGTGCCTGGCGGACTAGCGGGGGCAATTCCGGGGAGCTGTTTTTT	CAWRTSGGNSGELFF
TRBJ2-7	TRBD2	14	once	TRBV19	TGTGCCAGTAGTATTTTAGCGGGACCCTACGAGCAGTACTTC	CASSILAGPYEQYF
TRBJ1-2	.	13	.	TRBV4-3	TGCGCCAGCAGCCAAGATCCCCTGCGGGGCTACACCTTC	CASSQDPLRGYTF
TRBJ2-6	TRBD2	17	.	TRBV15	TGTGCCACCAGCAGAGATGGGGAGGGACCCCTGGCCAACGTCCTGACTTTC	CATSRDGEGPLANVLTF
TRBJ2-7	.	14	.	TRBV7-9	TGTGCCAGCAGCTTAGGCGGGCCGGCCTACGAGCAGTACTTC	CASSLGGPAYEQYF
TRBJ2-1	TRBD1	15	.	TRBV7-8	TGTGCCAGCTCGCACCCGGGACAGCCGGAATCCCGGCCGTTCTTC	CASSHPGQPESRPFF
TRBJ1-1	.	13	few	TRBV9	TGTGCCAGCAGCGTAGGTGGGAGCACTGAAGCTTTCTTT	CASSVGGSTEAFF
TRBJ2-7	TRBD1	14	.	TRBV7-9	TGTGCCAGCAGCTTCTTACAGGGGTCCTACGAGCAGTACTTC	CASSFLQGSYEQYF
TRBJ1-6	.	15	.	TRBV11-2	TGTGCCAGCAGCTCCCTTGACGGACATAATTCACCCCTCCACTTT	CASSSLDGHNSPLHF
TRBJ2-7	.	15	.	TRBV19	TGTGCCAGTAGTATAGCTGGCAGGGTGGGCTACGAGCAGTACTTC	CASSIAGRVGYEQYF
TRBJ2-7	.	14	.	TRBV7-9	TGTGCCAGCAGCTTAGGGGGTCGCTTCCACGAGCAGTACTTC	CASSLGGRFHEQYF
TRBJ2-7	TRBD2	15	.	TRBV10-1	TGCGCCAGCAGTGAGTCGGGAGGGTTGGGCTACGAGCAGTACTTC	CASSESGGLGYEQYF
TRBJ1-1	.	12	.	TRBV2	TGTGCCAGCATTCGGCGAGGGACTGAAGCTTTCTTT	CASIRRGTEAFF
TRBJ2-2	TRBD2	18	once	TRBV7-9	TGTGCCAGCAGCGAACGACTAGCGGGAGACGCGTACACCGGGGAGCTGTTTTTT	CASSERLAGDAYTGELFF
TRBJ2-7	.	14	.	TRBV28	TGTGCCAGCAGTTTATCCGGCTCTTCCTACGAGCAGTACTTC	CASSLSGSSYEQYF
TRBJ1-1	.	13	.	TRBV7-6	TGTGCCAGCAGCCAAGGGGGGTACACTGAAGCTTTCTTT	CASSQGGYTEAFF
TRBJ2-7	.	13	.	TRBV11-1	TGTGCCAGCAGCTACAGGCTAACCTACGAGCAGTACTTC	CASSYRLTYEQYF
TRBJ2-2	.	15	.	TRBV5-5	TGTGCCAGCAGCTTGGGTGCTTTGGGAAACGGGGAGCTGTTTTTT	CASSLGALGNGELFF
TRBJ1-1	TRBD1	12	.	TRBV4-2	TGTGCCAGCAGCCCAGAGGGGGCAGGTGCTTTCTTT	CASSPEGAGAFF
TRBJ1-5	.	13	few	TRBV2	TGTGCCAGCAGTGGGGGGGTCTATCAGCCCCAGCATTTT	CASSGGVYQPQHF
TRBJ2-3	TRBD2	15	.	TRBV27	TGTGCCAGCAGTTCCGGACTAGCGGGGTTTTATACGCAGTATTTT	CASSSGLAGFYTQYF
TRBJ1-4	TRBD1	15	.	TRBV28	TGTGCCAGCAGGGACAGGCAGGCAACTAATGAAAAACTGTTTTTT	CASRDRQATNEKLFF
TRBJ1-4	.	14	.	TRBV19	TGTGCCAGTAGTACTGACGGAGGTTATGAAAAACTGTTTTTT	CASSTDGGYEKLFF
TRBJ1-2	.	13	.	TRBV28	TGTGCCAGCAGTCCCGGGGGCCCCACGGGCTACACCTTC	CASSPGGPTGYTF
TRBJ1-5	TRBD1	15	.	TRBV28	TGTGCCAGCAGTCTCCGGACAGGAAGCAATCAGCCCCAGCATTTT	CASSLRTGSNQPQHF
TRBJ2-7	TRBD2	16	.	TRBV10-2	TGCGCCAGCAGTGAGGATGGGGGAGGGAGAGTCTACGAGCAGTACTTC	CASSEDGGGRVYEQYF